This T cell receptor beta chain was identified in a study of blood T cell repertoires in COVID-19. Study-level background: Both acute and convalescent COVID-19 samples were obtained from the United States, Italy and Spain. Sources were T cells, B-cell-depleted T cells, or PBMCs; the material itself was cDNA or gDNA.

Recruited during active infection, patients (from Seattle) were subsequently followed longitudinally. The protocol was immunoSEQ multiplex PCR, while the TCRdb copy is restricted to in-frame clones and leaves out a portion. The data contain some 120,000 clones, around 85% of them singletons. Germline V lookup: CDR1 LNHDA, CDR2 SQIVND (reference sequence). V lost 9 bases and J lost 2, with 19 bases in between. This CDR3 has 15 residues. The TCR originated in a man aged 25 to 45 with COVID-19, enrolled during active disease. The chain has TRBV19 and TRBJ1-2; possibly TRBD1 for D (6 bases). Sequences were obtained from peripheral blood. The CDR3 reads CASSTPRGGNYGYTF. In DNA form, the CDR3 reads TGTGCCAGCTCGACACCCAGGGGAGGGAACTATGGCTACACCTTC.